This TCR beta chain derives from a study of T cell repertoires in cytomegalovirus infection. A single record per CDR3 protein comes from TCRdb applying MiXCR to the reads. The profile shows 450,000 to 550,000 distinct CDR3 sequences, more than 15% of them singletons. General study results and limits: Clonotypes of TCR beta that were HLA-C-restricted and CMV-specific dominated the ex vivo response.

This clonotype was counted ten times or more. Its specificity is unknown. CDR3 length: 15 amino acids. CDR1 and CDR2 (germline): SGHVS, FNYEAQ. V dropped 1 base and J dropped 1 base, with 10 bases sitting between them. The origin of this receptor is a human donor in good health (CMV status not recorded). Some clones in this sample may be carry-over from other donors' samples. Sequences were obtained from CD8+ T cells from PBMCs. The chain is built from TRBV7-6 and TRBJ1-1, with a weak D call TRBD1 (5 bases). CDR3 DNA sequence: TGTGCCAGCAGCTTAGACGTTGGGGGGAACACTGAAGCTTTCTTT. It is translated as CASSLDVGGNTEAFF.